The clone carrying this TCR beta chain has just a few counts. The data were obtained in a study of identical twins. The CDR3 spans 16 residues. Trimming cost V 0 bases and J 3 bases; bases outside gene matches: 6. Per the germline V gene, CDR1 is SGHAT and CDR2 is FQNNGV. In TCRdb, the 5' RACE reads were re-called with MiXCR into one record per CDR3 protein. The table shows under 300,000 distinct CDR3 sequences, with more than 13% occurring only once. J is TRBJ2-7 and V is TRBV11-2; 9 bases are shared with TRBD1. Sequencing was performed on memory (CD45RO+) T cells sorted from blood. This clonotype was obtained from a young woman in good health. CDR3 protein: CASSLDKGQGYYEQYF. DNA for the CDR3: TGTGCCAGCAGCTTAGATAAGGGACAGGGATACTACGAGCAGTACTTC.